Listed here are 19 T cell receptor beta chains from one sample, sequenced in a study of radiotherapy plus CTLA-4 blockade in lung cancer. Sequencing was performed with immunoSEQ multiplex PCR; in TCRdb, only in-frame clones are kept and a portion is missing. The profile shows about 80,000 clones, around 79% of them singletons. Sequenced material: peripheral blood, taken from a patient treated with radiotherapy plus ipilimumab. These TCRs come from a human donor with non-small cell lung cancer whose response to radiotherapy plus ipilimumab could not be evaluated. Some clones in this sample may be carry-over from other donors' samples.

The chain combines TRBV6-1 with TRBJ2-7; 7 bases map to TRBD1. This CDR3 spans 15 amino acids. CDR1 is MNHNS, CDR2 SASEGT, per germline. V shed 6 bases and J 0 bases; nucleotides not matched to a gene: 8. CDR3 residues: CASRLTGDGSYEQYF. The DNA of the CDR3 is TGTGCCAGCAGGCTCACAGGGGACGGCTCCTACGAGCAGTACTTC.

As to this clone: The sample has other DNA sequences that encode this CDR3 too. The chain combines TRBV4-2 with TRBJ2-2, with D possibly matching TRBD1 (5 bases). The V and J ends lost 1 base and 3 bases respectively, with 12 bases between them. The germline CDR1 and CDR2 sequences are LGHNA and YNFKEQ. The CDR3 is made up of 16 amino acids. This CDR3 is CASSQGTARDTGELFF. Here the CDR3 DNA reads TGTGCCAGCAGCCAAGGTACCGCCAGGGACACCGGGGAGCTGTTTTTT.

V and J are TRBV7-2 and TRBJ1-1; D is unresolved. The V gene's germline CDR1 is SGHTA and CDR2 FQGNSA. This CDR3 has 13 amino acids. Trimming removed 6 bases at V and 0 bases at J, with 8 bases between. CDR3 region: CASSPSMNTEAFF. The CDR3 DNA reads TGTGCCAGCAGTCCTAGTATGAACACTGAAGCTTTCTTT.

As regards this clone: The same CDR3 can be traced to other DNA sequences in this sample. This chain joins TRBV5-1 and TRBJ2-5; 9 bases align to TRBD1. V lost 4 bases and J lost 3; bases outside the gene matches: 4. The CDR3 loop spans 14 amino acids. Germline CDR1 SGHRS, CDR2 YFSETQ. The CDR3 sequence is CASSMGQGEETQYF. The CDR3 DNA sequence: TGCGCCAGCAGCATGGGACAGGGTGAAGAGACCCAGTACTTC.

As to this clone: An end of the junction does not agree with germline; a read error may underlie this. CDR3 in amino acids: CAGRGTGLGGTEAFF. The CDR3 DNA reads TGTGCCGGCAGGGGGACAGGGTTGGGGGGCACTGAAGCTTTCTTT. The chain carries TRBV6-5 and TRBJ1-1, with 9 nucleotides matching TRBD1. The CDR3 runs 15 residues. Germline-derived CDR1 and CDR2 are MNHEY and SVGAGI.

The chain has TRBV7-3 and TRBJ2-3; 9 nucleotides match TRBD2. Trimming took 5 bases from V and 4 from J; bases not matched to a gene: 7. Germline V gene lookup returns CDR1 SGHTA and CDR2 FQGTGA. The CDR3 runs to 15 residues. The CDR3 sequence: CASSPRGGRPDTQYF. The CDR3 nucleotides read TGTGCCAGCAGCCCGCGGGGGGGGAGACCAGATACGCAGTATTTT.

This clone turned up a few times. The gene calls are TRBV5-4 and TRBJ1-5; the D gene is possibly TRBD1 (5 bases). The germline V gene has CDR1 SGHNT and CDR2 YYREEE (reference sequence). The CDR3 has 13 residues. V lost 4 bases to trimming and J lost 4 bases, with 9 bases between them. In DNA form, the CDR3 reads TGTGCCAGCAGCGACCGGGGGAATCAGCCCCAGCATTTT. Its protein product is CASSDRGNQPQHF. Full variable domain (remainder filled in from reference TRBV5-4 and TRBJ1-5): ETGVTQSPTHLIKTRGQQVTLRCSSQSGHNTVSWYQQALGQGPQFIFQYYREEENGRGNFPPRFSGLQFPNYSSELNVNALELDDSALYLCASSDRGNQPQHFGDGTRLSIL.

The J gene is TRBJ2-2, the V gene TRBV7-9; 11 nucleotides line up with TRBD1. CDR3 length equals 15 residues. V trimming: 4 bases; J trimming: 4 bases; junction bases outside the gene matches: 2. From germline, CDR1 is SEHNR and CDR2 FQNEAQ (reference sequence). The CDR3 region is CASSSDRGPTGELFF. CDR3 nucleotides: TGTGCCAGCAGCTCGGACAGGGGGCCCACCGGGGAGCTGTTTTTT.

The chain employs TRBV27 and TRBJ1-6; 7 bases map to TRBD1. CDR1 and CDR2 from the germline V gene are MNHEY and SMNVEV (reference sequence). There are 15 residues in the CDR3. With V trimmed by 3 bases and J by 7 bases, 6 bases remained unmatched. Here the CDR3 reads CASSFGTVPNSPLHF. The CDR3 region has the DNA TGTGCCAGCAGTTTCGGGACAGTCCCCAATTCACCCCTCCACTTT.

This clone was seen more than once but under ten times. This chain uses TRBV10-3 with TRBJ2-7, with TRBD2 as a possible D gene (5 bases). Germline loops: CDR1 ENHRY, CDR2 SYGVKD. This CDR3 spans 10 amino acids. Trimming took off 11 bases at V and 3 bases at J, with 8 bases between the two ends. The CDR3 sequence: CAAGLYEQYF. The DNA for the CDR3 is TGTGCCGCAGGACTCTACGAGCAGTACTTC.

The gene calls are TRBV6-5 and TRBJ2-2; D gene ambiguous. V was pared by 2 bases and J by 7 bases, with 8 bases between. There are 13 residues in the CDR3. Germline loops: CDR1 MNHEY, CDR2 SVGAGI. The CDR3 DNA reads TGTGCCAGCAGTTACGGCAGTATCGGGGAGCTGTTTTTT. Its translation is CASSYGSIGELFF.

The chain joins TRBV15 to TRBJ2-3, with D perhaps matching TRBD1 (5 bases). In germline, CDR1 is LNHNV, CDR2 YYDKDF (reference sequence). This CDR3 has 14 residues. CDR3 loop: CALGQTGTTDTQYF. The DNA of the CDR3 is TGTGCTTTGGGGCAGACCGGTACCACAGATACGCAGTATTTT.

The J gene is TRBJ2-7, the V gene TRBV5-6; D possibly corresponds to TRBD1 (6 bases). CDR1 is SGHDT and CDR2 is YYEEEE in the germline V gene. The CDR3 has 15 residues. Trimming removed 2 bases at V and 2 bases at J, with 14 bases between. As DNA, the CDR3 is TGTGCCAGCAGCTTACCGACAGGTTCTGCCTACGAGCAGTACTTC. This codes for CASSLPTGSAYEQYF.

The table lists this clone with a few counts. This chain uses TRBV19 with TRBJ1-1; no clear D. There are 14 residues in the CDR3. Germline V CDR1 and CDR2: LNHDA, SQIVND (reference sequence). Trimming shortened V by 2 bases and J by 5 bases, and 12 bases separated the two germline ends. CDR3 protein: CASSIRHGSTEAFF. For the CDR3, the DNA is TGTGCCAGTAGTATAAGGCATGGGAGTACTGAAGCTTTCTTT. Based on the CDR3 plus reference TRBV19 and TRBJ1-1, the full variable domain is DGGITQSPKYLFRKEGQNVTLSCEQNLNHDAMYWYRQDPGQGLRLIYYSQIVNDFQKGDIAEGYSVSREKKESFPLTVTSAQKNPTAFYLCASSIRHGSTEAFFGQGTRLTVV.

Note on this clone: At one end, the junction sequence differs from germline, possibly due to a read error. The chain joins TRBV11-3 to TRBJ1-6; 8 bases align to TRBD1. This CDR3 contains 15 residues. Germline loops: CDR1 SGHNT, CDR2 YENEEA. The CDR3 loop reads CAGSLSGTGNSPLHF. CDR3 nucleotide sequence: TGTGCCGGCAGCTTGTCAGGGACAGGAAATTCACCCCTCCACTTT.

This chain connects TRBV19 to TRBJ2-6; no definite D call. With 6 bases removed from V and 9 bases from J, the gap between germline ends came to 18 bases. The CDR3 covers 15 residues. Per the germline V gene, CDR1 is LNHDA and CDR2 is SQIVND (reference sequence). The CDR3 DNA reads TGTGCCAGTAGCCATTATAGTCGGCAGCGCAACGTCCTGACTTTC. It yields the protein CASSHYSRQRNVLTF. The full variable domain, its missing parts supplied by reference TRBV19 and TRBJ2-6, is DGGITQSPKYLFRKEGQNVTLSCEQNLNHDAMYWYRQDPGQGLRLIYYSQIVNDFQKGDIAEGYSVSREKKESFPLTVTSAQKNPTAFYLCASSHYSRQRNVLTFGAGSRLTVL.

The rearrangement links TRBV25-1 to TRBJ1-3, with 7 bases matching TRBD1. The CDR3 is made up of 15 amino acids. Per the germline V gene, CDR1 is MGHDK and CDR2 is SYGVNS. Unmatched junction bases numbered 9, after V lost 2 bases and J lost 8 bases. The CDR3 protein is CASSEPRTGGDTIYF. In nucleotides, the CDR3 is TGTGCCAGCAGTGAACCCCGGACAGGCGGGGACACCATATATTTT.

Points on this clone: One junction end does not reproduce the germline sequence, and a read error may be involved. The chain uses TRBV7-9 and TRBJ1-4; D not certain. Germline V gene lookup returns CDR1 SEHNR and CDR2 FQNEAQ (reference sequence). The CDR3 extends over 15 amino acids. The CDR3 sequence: CAGSYPSTTNEKLFF. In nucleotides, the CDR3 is TGTGCCGGCAGCTACCCCAGTACAACTAATGAAAAACTGTTTTTT.

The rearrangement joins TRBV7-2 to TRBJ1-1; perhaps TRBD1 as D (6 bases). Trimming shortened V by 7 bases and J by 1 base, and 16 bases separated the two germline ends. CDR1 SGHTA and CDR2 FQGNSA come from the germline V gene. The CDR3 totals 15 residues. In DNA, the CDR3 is TGTGCCAGCACTCCCCACCCACAGGGGAACACTGAAGCTTTCTTT. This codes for CASTPHPQGNTEAFF.